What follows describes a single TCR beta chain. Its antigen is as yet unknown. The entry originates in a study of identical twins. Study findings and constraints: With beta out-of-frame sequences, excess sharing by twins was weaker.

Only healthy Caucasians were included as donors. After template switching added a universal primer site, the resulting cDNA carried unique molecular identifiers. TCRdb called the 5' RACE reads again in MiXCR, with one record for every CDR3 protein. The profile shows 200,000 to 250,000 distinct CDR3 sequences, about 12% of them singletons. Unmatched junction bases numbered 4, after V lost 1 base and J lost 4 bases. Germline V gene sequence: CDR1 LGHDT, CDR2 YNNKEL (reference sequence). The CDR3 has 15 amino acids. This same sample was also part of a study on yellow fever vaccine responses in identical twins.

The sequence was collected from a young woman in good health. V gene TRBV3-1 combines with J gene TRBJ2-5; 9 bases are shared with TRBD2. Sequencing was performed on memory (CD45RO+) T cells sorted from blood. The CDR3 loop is CASSQVRGGRETQYF. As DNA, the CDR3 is TGTGCCAGCAGCCAAGTGCGGGGGGGCAGAGAGACCCAGTACTTC.